Each of the 30 T cell receptor beta chains below was sequenced from the same sample in a study of control samples from healthy donors and cancer patients. Profiling relied on immunoSEQ multiplex PCR, and the TCRdb table lists in-frame clones only, not all of them. The sample yields 75,000 to 100,000 clones, more than 85% seen once. Sequenced: blood. The receptors shown here come from a woman aged 50 to 65 in good health.

V is TRBV10-3 and J is TRBJ2-7, with 7 bases matching TRBD2. Germline CDR1 is ENHRY and CDR2 is SYGVKD. Trimming took 1 base from V and 3 from J; bases not matched to a gene: 9. The CDR3 spans 16 residues. The CDR3 nucleotides read TGTGCCATCAGTGAGTTTCTACTAGCGAAGGACTACGAGCAGTACTTC. It yields the protein CAISEFLLAKDYEQYF.

The chain has TRBV28 and TRBJ1-4; D remains unclear. The V end lost 6 bases, the J end lost 1 base, and 12 bases lay between the germline ends. Germline V gene data show CDR1 as MDHEN and CDR2 as SYDVKM. This CDR3 is 15 amino acids long. The CDR3 DNA reads as TGTGCCAGCAGGTCCGAAGTTGTAACTAATGAAAAACTGTTTTTT. Translation: CASRSEVVTNEKLFF.

The chain combines TRBV14 with TRBJ1-4; D not resolved. The CDR3 is made up of 13 amino acids. V lost 4 bases, J lost 5 bases, and 8 bases lay in between. Germline V gene lookup returns CDR1 SGHDN and CDR2 FVKESK. CDR3 sequence: CASSRAKNEKLFF. In DNA form, the CDR3 reads TGTGCCAGCAGCCGAGCAAAGAATGAAAAACTGTTTTTT. The variable domain in full, completed from reference TRBV14 and TRBJ1-4, reads EAGVTQFPSHSVIEKGQTVTLRCDPISGHDNLYWYRRVMGKEIKFLLHFVKESKQDESGMPNNRFLAERTGGTYSTLKVQPAELEDSGVYFCASSRAKNEKLFFGSGTQLSVL.

The count of this clone is one. The gene calls are TRBV28 and TRBJ1-4; D gene unclear. The CDR3 has 13 amino acids. Germline CDR1 is MDHEN and CDR2 is SYDVKM. V lost 11 bases, J lost 11 bases, and 21 bases lay in between. CDR3: CAGGTNALGKLFF. The CDR3 DNA reads TGTGCCGGAGGAACGAACGCCCTGGGGAAACTGTTTTTT.

The chain employs TRBV4-3 and TRBJ1-3, with D possibly matching TRBD1 (6 bases). Germline assignment: CDR1 LGHNA and CDR2 YSLEER. Trimming shortened V by 2 bases and J by 3 bases, and 11 bases separated the two germline ends. This CDR3 contains 15 residues. CDR3 protein: CASSQLAGVGNTIYF. The CDR3 nucleotides read TGCGCCAGCAGCCAACTTGCAGGGGTTGGAAACACCATATATTTT.

The chain recombines TRBV4-1 with TRBJ1-4; perhaps TRBD1 as D (6 bases). V gave up 6 bases and J gave up 5 bases, with 7 bases separating them. The CDR3 spans 12 residues. The germline gives CDR1 MGHRA, CDR2 YSYEKL. DNA of the CDR3: TGCGCCAGCAGAGGGGGGAATGAAAAACTGTTTTTT. This translates into CASRGGNEKLFF.

This chain links TRBV19 with TRBJ1-2, with unresolved D. CDR3 size: 15 residues. Germline V gives CDR1 LNHDA, CDR2 SQIVND (reference sequence). Trimming took off 5 bases at V and 1 base at J, with 14 bases between the two ends. The CDR3 loop reads CASSPPTWVNYGYTF. The CDR3 DNA follows: TGTGCCAGTAGTCCCCCCACGTGGGTTAACTATGGCTACACCTTC.

This rearrangement joins TRBV12-3 or TRBV12-4 to TRBJ1-1, with D unresolved. This CDR3 is 12 amino acids long. V lost 8 bases, J lost 6 bases, and 13 bases lay in between. This CDR3 is CASQIIGSEAFF. The CDR3 DNA reads as TGTGCCAGCCAAATTATAGGGTCTGAAGCTTTCTTT.

The V call is TRBV12-3 or TRBV12-4, the J call TRBJ1-5, with 8 bases lining up with TRBD1. J gave up 5 bases and V 5 bases, and 2 bases lay outside the gene matches. The CDR3 extends over 13 amino acids. Written as DNA, the CDR3 is TGTGCCAGCAGTGACAGGGGCTATCAGCCCCAGCATTTT. Translating gives CASSDRGYQPQHF.

This chain connects TRBV11-3 to TRBJ1-3; TRBD1 matches at 7 bases. Per germline, CDR1 SGHNT and CDR2 YENEEA. The ends lost 5 bases at V and 3 bases at J; junction bases unmatched: 10. This CDR3 comprises 16 residues. CDR3 region: CASSTHRGHLGNTIYF. The CDR3 DNA is TGTGCCAGCAGCACCCACAGGGGCCACCTTGGAAACACCATATATTTT.

The V and J genes are TRBV7-9 and TRBJ2-5; TRBD2 is a possible D gene (5 bases). The CDR3 runs 15 residues. Trimming stripped 5 bases from V and 4 bases from J, with 17 bases between. Germline values: CDR1 SEHNR, CDR2 FQNEAQ (reference sequence). This CDR3 reads CASSPRRRKGETQYF. The CDR3 DNA follows: TGTGCCAGCAGCCCTCGGCGGAGGAAGGGAGAGACCCAGTACTTC.

The rearrangement links TRBV7-2 to TRBJ1-5, with D possibly TRBD1 on 5 matching bases. Trimming left V 6 bases short and J 3 bases short, with 15 bases between. Germline CDR1 is SGHTA and CDR2 is FQGNSA. The CDR3 is 15 residues long. CDR3 region: CASSYQGLDNQPQHF. The CDR3 bases are TGTGCCAGCAGTTACCAGGGATTAGACAATCAGCCCCAGCATTTT.

This sequence joins TRBV7-2 and TRBJ1-4; TRBD1 matches 11 bases. J was trimmed by 10 bases and V by 3 bases; bases with no gene match: 1. CDR3 length: 13 residues. Germline V gene data show CDR1 as SGHTA and CDR2 as FQGNSA. CDR3 sequence: CASSLGTGGKLFF. The CDR3 nucleotides read TGTGCCAGCAGCTTGGGGACAGGGGGAAAACTGTTTTTT.

The CDR3 protein is CGSSRSNYGYTF. CDR3 nucleotides: TGCGGTTCCTCCCGCTCGAACTATGGCTACACCTTC. This sequence joins TRBV29-1 and TRBJ1-2; D not resolved. The CDR3 is 12 amino acids. Germline V gene data show CDR1 as SQVTM and CDR2 as ANQGSEA.

The genes are TRBV6-2 or TRBV6-3 and TRBJ2-7; 8 bases agree with TRBD1. The length of the CDR3 is 18 residues. The V gene's germline CDR1 is MNHEY and CDR2 SVGEGT. V dropped 2 bases and J dropped 2; count of bases not matched to a gene: 14. Here the CDR3 reads CASSYPQGTGQDAYEQYF. The CDR3 nucleotides are TGTGCCAGCAGTTACCCGCAGGGGACGGGACAGGATGCCTACGAGCAGTACTTC.

DNA of the CDR3: TGCAGCGCGGGACAGGGGATCGCTGGGGCCAACGTCCTGACTTTC. Translating it yields CSAGQGIAGANVLTF. The V gene is TRBV29-1, the J gene TRBJ2-6; 10 positions match TRBD1. The CDR3 has 15 amino acids. Germline V gene lookup returns CDR1 SQVTM and CDR2 ANQGSEA. The ends lost 7 bases at V and 2 bases at J; junction bases unmatched: 5.

This sequence joins TRBV5-1 and TRBJ1-1, with unresolved D. This CDR3 has 14 amino acids. Germline V gene sequence: CDR1 SGHRS, CDR2 YFSETQ. V lost 0 bases and J lost 2, with 8 bases in between. CDR3 residues: CASSLGGGNTEAFF. The CDR3 coding sequence is TGCGCCAGCAGCTTGGGAGGAGGAAACACTGAAGCTTTCTTT.

The genes are TRBV7-9 and TRBJ2-7, with 12 nucleotides matching TRBD2. The CDR3 has 16 residues. V lost 1 base to trimming and J lost 4 bases; unmatched junction nucleotides: 5. The germline V gene encodes CDR1 SEHNR and CDR2 FQNEAQ (reference sequence). For the CDR3, the DNA is TGTGCCAGCAGCTTAGGGACTAGCGGGGCCAATTACGAGCAGTACTTC. Translated, it gives CASSLGTSGANYEQYF.

This chain uses TRBV6-4 with TRBJ2-3; D possibly corresponds to TRBD2 (7 bases). The CDR3 has 16 residues. V lost 2 bases to trimming and J lost 1 base, with 13 bases between them. The germline V gene encodes CDR1 MRHNA and CDR2 SNTAGT. The CDR3 reads CASSDMGGGRTDTQYF. DNA for the CDR3: TGTGCCAGCAGTGACATGGGGGGGGGCCGCACAGATACGCAGTATTTT.

The count of this clone is one. V is TRBV4-3 and J is TRBJ2-1, with TRBD2 matching over 10 bases. The J segment lost 4 bases and the V segment lost 1 base, leaving 1 base of the junction unmatched. Per germline, CDR1 LGHNA and CDR2 YSLEER. The CDR3 spans 15 residues. The CDR3 DNA reads as TGCGCCAGCAGCCAAGCACTAGCGGGATACAATGAGCAGTTCTTC. This codes for CASSQALAGYNEQFF.

CDR3 loop: CASGLAVSTDTQYF. CDR3 bases: TGTGCCAGCGGACTAGCGGTTAGCACAGATACGCAGTATTTT. This sequence joins TRBV19 and TRBJ2-3, with 10 bases fitting TRBD2. This CDR3 is built from 14 residues. V dropped 9 bases and J dropped 0; count of bases not matched to a gene: 3. The germline V gene has CDR1 LNHDA and CDR2 SQIVND (reference sequence).

The chain has TRBV19 and TRBJ2-2; maybe TRBD2 (6 bases). V was clipped by 3 bases and J by 6 bases, with 14 bases between them. CDR1 and CDR2 from the germline V gene are LNHDA and SQIVND (reference sequence). CDR3 length: 15 amino acids. As DNA, the CDR3 is TGTGCCAGTAGTATGAGGAGGGAGATCGCCGGGGAGCTGTTTTTT. Amino acids: CASSMRREIAGELFF.

This clone was picked up a small number of times. The rearrangement uses TRBV6-5 and TRBJ1-2, with TRBD1 as a possible D gene (6 bases). Germline loops: CDR1 MNHEY, CDR2 SVGAGI. This CDR3 contains 13 residues. Trimming removed 8 bases at V and 6 bases at J, with 16 bases between. The CDR3: CASLGGPGDGYTF. The DNA for the CDR3 is TGTGCCAGCCTTGGGGGGCCGGGCGATGGCTACACCTTC.

The chain uses TRBV6-5 and TRBJ1-2; 7 positions match TRBD1. Unmatched junction bases numbered 9, after V lost 6 bases and J lost 2 bases. CDR1 and CDR2 from the germline V gene are MNHEY and SVGAGI. The CDR3 runs to 15 residues. The CDR3 DNA is TGTGCCAGCAGATCCAAGGGGACAGCCAACTATGGCTACACCTTC. Protein: CASRSKGTANYGYTF.

The V gene is TRBV2, the J gene TRBJ1-2; D unresolved. With 6 bases removed from V and 8 bases from J, the gap between germline ends came to 22 bases. Germline V gene lookup returns CDR1 SNHLY and CDR2 FYNNEI. The CDR3 has 15 amino acids. The CDR3 here is CASSPVDPALVGYTF. The CDR3 DNA sequence: TGTGCCAGCAGCCCGGTCGACCCGGCCTTAGTAGGCTACACCTTC.

V usage is TRBV19 and J usage is TRBJ2-7; TRBD2 aligns across 7 bases. V shed 8 bases and J 3 bases; nucleotides not matched to a gene: 13. The CDR3 runs to 15 residues. Germline V gene data show CDR1 as LNHDA and CDR2 as SQIVND (reference sequence). CDR3 in amino acids: CASAIGGGILYEQYF. CDR3 coding DNA: TGTGCCAGTGCTATTGGGGGGGGGATCCTCTACGAGCAGTACTTC.

This chain connects TRBV7-9 to TRBJ2-3, with D perhaps TRBD1 (6 bases). The CDR3 runs 16 residues. The V gene lost 2 bases and the J gene lost 0 bases, with 12 bases spanning the gap. The germline V gene encodes CDR1 SEHNR and CDR2 FQNEAQ (reference sequence). CDR3 residues: CASSLLETGSTDTQYF. CDR3 sequence (DNA): TGTGCCAGCAGCTTACTTGAGACAGGTAGCACAGATACGCAGTATTTT.

J is TRBJ1-2 and V is TRBV5-8; 7 bases fit TRBD1. The V gene end was trimmed by 1 base and the J gene end by 2 bases; junction bases not matched to a gene: 5. Germline V CDR1 and CDR2: SGHTS, YDEGEE. CDR3 length: 15 residues. CDR3 sequence: CASSLWGQRNYGYTF. The CDR3 nucleotides are TGTGCCAGCAGCTTGTGGGGACAGCGGAACTATGGCTACACCTTC.

The rearrangement links TRBV13 to TRBJ2-1, with 9 nucleotides matching TRBD2. Germline V gene data show CDR1 as PRHDT and CDR2 as FYEKMQ (reference sequence). With V trimmed by 2 bases and J by 2 bases, 4 bases remained unmatched. This CDR3 has 16 residues. The CDR3 DNA reads TGTGCCAGCAGCTTATCGGGCGGGGGGGCCTACAATGAGCAGTTCTTC. Protein product: CASSLSGGGAYNEQFF.

V usage is TRBV11-3 and J usage is TRBJ2-7; 7 nucleotides align to TRBD1. V shed 6 bases, J shed 3 bases, and the junction held 17 bases outside the gene matches. CDR1 and CDR2 (germline): SGHNT, YENEEA. This CDR3 is built from 17 residues. For the CDR3, the DNA is TGTGCCAGCAGTAAAGGGGTAATGGGACAGAGAAACTACGAGCAGTACTTC. Translating gives CASSKGVMGQRNYEQYF. The whole variable domain, remainder taken from reference TRBV11-3 and TRBJ2-7, is EAGVVQSPRYKIIEKKQPVAFWCNPISGHNTLYWYLQNLGQGPELLIRYENEEAVDDSQLPKDRFSAERLKGVDSTLKIQPAELGDSAVYLCASSKGVMGQRNYEQYFGPGTRLTVT.